This T cell receptor beta chain is drawn from a study of T cells in Graves' hyperthyroidism and ophthalmopathy. The CDR3 totals 15 residues. V was shortened by 2 bases and J by 2 bases, with 13 bases between the two germline ends. Per the germline V gene, CDR1 is MDHEN and CDR2 is SYDVKM. Uncontrolled infections, other autoimmune diseases, pregnancy or lactation led to exclusion of patients. Researchers amplified the TCR beta CDR3 regions from RNA transcripts. First-round RT-PCR targeting the TCR CDR3 was performed with the HTBI primer set. TCRdb passed the multiplex PCR reads through MiXCR, listing each CDR3 protein once. The table lists approximately 640,000 distinct CDR3 sequences, 17% of them singletons. Findings of the study overall: A model built on 13 V-J features separated ophthalmopathy from stable hyperthyroidism. The model anticipated ophthalmopathy a median about six months pre-onset.

This clonotype was picked up many times. Its antigen is not identified. The rearrangement uses TRBV28 and TRBJ2-7, with D hard to call. The TCR comes from a middle-aged man with Graves' hyperthyroidism. What was sequenced was blood. The CDR3 DNA follows: TGTGCCAGCAGTTTAATGGGAACTCCCACCTACGAGCAGTACTTC. Protein sequence: CASSLMGTPTYEQYF.